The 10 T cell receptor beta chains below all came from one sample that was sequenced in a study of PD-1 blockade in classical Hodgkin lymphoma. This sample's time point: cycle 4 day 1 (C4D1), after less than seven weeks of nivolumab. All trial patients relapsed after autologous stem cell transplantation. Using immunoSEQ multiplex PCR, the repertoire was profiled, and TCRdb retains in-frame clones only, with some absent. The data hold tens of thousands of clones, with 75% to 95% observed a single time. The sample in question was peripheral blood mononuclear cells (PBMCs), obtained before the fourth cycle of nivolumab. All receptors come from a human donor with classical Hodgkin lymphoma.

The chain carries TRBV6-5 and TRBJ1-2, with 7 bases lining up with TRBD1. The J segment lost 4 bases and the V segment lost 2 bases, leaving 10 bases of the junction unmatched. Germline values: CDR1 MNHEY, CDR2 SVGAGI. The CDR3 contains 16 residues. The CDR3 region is CASSYPPSTGTYGYTF. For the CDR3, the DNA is TGTGCCAGCAGTTACCCCCCGTCGACAGGGACCTATGGCTACACCTTC.

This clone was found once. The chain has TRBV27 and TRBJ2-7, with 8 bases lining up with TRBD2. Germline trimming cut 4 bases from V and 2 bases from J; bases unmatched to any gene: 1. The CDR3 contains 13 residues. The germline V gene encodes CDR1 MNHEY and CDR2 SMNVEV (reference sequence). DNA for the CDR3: TGTGCCAGCAGTTCGGGAGGGCCCTACGAGCAGTACTTC. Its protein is CASSSGGPYEQYF.

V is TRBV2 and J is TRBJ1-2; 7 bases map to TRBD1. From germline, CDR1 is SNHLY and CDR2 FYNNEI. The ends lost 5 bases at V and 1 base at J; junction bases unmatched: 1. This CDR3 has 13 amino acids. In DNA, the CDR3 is TGTGCCAGCAGTTGGGACAGTAACTATGGCTACACCTTC. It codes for CASSWDSNYGYTF.

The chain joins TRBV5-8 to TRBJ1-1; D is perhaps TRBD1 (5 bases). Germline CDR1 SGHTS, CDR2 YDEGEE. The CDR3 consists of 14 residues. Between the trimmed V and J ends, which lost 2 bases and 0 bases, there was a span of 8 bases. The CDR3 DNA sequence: TGTGCCAGCAGCTTTGGGGGGATGAACACTGAAGCTTTCTTT. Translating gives CASSFGGMNTEAFF.

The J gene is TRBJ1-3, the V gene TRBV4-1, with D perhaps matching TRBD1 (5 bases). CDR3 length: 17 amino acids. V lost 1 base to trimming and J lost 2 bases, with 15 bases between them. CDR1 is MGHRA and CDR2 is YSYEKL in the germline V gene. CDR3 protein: CASSQVQGTLTGNTIYF. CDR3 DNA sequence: TGCGCCAGCAGCCAAGTCCAGGGAACCCTCACTGGAAACACCATATATTTT.

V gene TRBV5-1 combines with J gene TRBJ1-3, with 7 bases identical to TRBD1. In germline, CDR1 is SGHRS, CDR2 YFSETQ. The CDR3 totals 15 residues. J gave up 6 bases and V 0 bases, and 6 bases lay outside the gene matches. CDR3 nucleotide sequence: TGCGCCAGCAGCTTGGCCAGACAGGGAGAAAACACCATATATTTT. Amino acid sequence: CASSLARQGENTIYF.

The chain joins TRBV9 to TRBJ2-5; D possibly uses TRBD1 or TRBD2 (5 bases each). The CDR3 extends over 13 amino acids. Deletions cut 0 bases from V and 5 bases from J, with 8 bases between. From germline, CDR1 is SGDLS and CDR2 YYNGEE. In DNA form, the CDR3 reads TGTGCCAGCAGCGTAGGCTGGGGGGAGACCCAGTACTTC. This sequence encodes CASSVGWGETQYF.

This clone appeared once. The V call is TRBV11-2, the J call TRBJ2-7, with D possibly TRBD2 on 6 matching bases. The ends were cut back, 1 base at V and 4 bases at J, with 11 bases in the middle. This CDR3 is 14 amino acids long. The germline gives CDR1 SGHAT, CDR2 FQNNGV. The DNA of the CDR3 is TGTGCCAGCAGCTTAGTTGGGGAGGAGTACGAGCAGTACTTC. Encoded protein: CASSLVGEEYEQYF.

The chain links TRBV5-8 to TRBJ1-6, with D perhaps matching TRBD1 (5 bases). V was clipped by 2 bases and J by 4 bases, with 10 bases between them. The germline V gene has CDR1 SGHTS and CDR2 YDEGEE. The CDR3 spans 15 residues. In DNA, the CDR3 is TGTGCCAGCAGCTTTGGGGCAAGGTATAATTCACCCCTCCACTTT. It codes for CASSFGARYNSPLHF.

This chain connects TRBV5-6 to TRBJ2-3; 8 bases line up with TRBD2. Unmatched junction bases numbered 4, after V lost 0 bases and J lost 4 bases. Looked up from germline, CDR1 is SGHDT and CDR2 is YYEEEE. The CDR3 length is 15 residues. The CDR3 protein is CASSLGPTSADTQYF. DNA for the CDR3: TGTGCCAGCAGCTTGGGGCCGACTAGCGCAGATACGCAGTATTTT.